The 18 T cell receptor beta chains below come from one sample, sequenced in a study of blood T cell repertoires in COVID-19. Measured with immunoSEQ multiplex PCR; TCRdb has only the in-frame clones, and not every one. The table has about 120,000 clones, 88% seen once. Sequencing input: peripheral blood. The receptors originated from a human donor in a cohort sampled during active COVID-19.

The CDR3 DNA sequence: TGTGCCAGCAGGGAAACGGGGAACACTGAAGCTTTCTTT. Protein product: CASRETGNTEAFF. The chain carries TRBV13 and TRBJ1-1; D is unclear. Trimming shortened V by 6 bases and J by 1 base, and 9 bases separated the two germline ends. Germline values: CDR1 PRHDT, CDR2 FYEKMQ (reference sequence). This CDR3 is 13 amino acids long.

This clone was seen only once. The chain couples TRBV4-2 to TRBJ2-5; D is undetermined. The CDR3 extends over 15 amino acids. Germline-derived CDR1 and CDR2 are LGHNA and YNFKEQ. Trimming cost V 1 base and J 1 base, with 10 bases left between them. The chain's CDR3 is CASSQGKATQETQYF. The CDR3 DNA sequence: TGTGCCAGCAGCCAAGGAAAAGCGACCCAAGAGACCCAGTACTTC.

V and J are TRBV11-2 and TRBJ2-3; 11 bases map to TRBD2. CDR1 and CDR2 (germline): SGHAT, FQNNGV. The J segment lost 4 bases and the V segment lost 3 bases, leaving 3 bases of the junction unmatched. The CDR3 consists of 15 residues. The CDR3 region is CASSLTSGKSDTQYF. CDR3 in DNA: TGTGCCAGCAGCTTGACTAGCGGGAAGTCAGATACGCAGTATTTT.

J is TRBJ1-1 and V is TRBV6-5; TRBD1 might be the D (6 bases). This CDR3 contains 13 residues. V was clipped by 4 bases and J by 1 base, with 7 bases between them. The germline V gene encodes CDR1 MNHEY and CDR2 SVGAGI. The CDR3: CASSSGQNTEAFF. In DNA form, the CDR3 reads TGTGCCAGCAGTTCGGGACAGAACACTGAAGCTTTCTTT.

The chain uses TRBV5-5 and TRBJ2-7; 11 nucleotides match TRBD2. The CDR3 contains 15 residues. The J segment lost 2 bases and the V segment lost 7 bases, leaving 8 bases of the junction unmatched. Germline V gives CDR1 SGHKS, CDR2 YYEKEE (reference sequence). CDR3 amino acids: CASGPGLAAAYEQYF. Here the CDR3 DNA reads TGTGCCAGCGGCCCGGGACTAGCGGCCGCCTACGAGCAGTACTTC.

The chain has TRBV5-5 and TRBJ2-2; weak D call: TRBD1 (6 bases). The CDR3 has 15 amino acids. Per germline, CDR1 SGHKS and CDR2 YYEKEE (reference sequence). Trimming cost V 5 bases and J 4 bases, with 15 bases left between them. Here the CDR3 reads CASRVGGQLTGELFF. The DNA for the CDR3 is TGTGCCAGCAGAGTAGGGGGACAACTCACCGGGGAGCTGTTTTTT.

The J gene is TRBJ2-2, the V gene TRBV7-2, with 7 bases lining up with TRBD2. J gave up 0 bases and V 8 bases, and 3 bases lay outside the gene matches. The CDR3 is made up of 14 amino acids. CDR1 SGHTA and CDR2 FQGNSA come from the germline V gene. The CDR3 loop is CASQAGPNTGELFF. As DNA, the CDR3 is TGTGCCAGCCAAGCGGGGCCGAACACCGGGGAGCTGTTTTTT. Full variable domain (outside the CDR3, taken from reference TRBV7-2 and TRBJ2-2): GAGVSQSPSNKVTEKGKDVELRCDPISGHTALYWYRQSLGQGLEFLIYFQGNSAPDKSGLPSDRFSAERTGGSVSTLTIQRTQQEDSAVYLCASQAGPNTGELFFGEGSRLTVL.

This chain uses TRBV6-5 with TRBJ2-2; no firm D call. Germline V lookup: CDR1 MNHEY, CDR2 SVGAGI. Trimming removed 7 bases from V and 6 bases from J, with 15 bases in between. CDR3 length: 14 amino acids. CDR3: CASKVSSESGELFF. The CDR3 DNA follows: TGTGCCAGCAAAGTTTCATCGGAGTCCGGGGAGCTGTTTTTT.

The chain uses TRBV7-9 and TRBJ2-7; D is perhaps TRBD1 (6 bases). From germline, CDR1 is SEHNR and CDR2 FQNEAQ (reference sequence). The CDR3 has 12 amino acids. The V end lost 2 bases, the J end lost 7 bases, and 9 bases lay between the germline ends. This CDR3 is CASSLHRAEQYF. The CDR3 DNA is TGTGCCAGCAGCTTACACAGGGCGGAGCAGTACTTC.

This chain connects TRBV24-1 to TRBJ1-3, with D perhaps TRBD1 (5 bases). Trimming removed 5 bases from V and 1 base from J, with 8 bases in between. CDR1 KGHDR and CDR2 SFDVKD come from the germline V gene. The CDR3 consists of 14 residues. The CDR3 reads CATSAKGSGNTIYF. CDR3 DNA: TGTGCCACCAGTGCCAAGGGGTCTGGAAACACCATATATTTT.

The V and J genes are TRBV5-1 and TRBJ1-2; TRBD1 is a possible D gene (6 bases). The V and J ends lost 2 bases and 5 bases respectively, with 19 bases between them. Germline V gene data show CDR1 as SGHRS and CDR2 as YFSETQ. CDR3 length equals 16 residues. The CDR3 DNA sequence: TGCGCCAGCAGCTTAGGACGGTGGGGGCCCTCTTATGGCTACACCTTC. This codes for CASSLGRWGPSYGYTF.

The V and J genes are TRBV5-8 and TRBJ2-3; 14 nucleotides align to TRBD2. CDR1 SGHTS and CDR2 YDEGEE come from the germline V gene. After removal of 0 bases from V and 4 bases from J, the junction contained 10 bases not matched to a gene. CDR3 length: 19 amino acids. The CDR3 protein is CASSLGWGTSGSRADTQYF. CDR3 DNA: TGTGCCAGCAGCTTGGGATGGGGGACTAGCGGGAGTAGGGCAGATACGCAGTATTTT. The variable domain in full, with the rest retrieved from reference TRBV5-8 and TRBJ2-3, is EAGVTQSPTHLIKTRGQQATLRCSPISGHTSVYWYQQALGLGLQFLLWYDEGEERNRGNFPPRFSGRQFPNYSSELNVNALELEDSALYLCASSLGWGTSGSRADTQYFGPGTRLTVL.

The chain links TRBV10-3 to TRBJ1-1, with TRBD1 identical over 9 bases. In germline, CDR1 is ENHRY, CDR2 SYGVKD. There are 13 residues in the CDR3. The V gene end was trimmed by 6 bases and the J gene end by 5 bases; junction bases not matched to a gene: 4. The CDR3 here is CAIRRDRDTEAFF. CDR3 sequence (DNA): TGTGCCATCAGAAGGGACAGGGATACTGAAGCTTTCTTT.

CDR3 bases: TGTGCCAGCAGTTACTTGGCTAGCGGATACAATGAGCAGTTCTTC. This encodes CASSYLASGYNEQFF. This chain uses TRBV6-2 or TRBV6-3 with TRBJ2-1; 7 bases fit TRBD2. This CDR3 has 15 amino acids. The germline CDR1 and CDR2 sequences are MNHEY and SVGEGT. The junction had 4 bases not matched to a gene; V was cut back by 1 base and J by 4 bases.

The chain joins TRBV5-1 to TRBJ2-1, with 13 positions matching TRBD2. The germline V gene has CDR1 SGHRS and CDR2 YFSETQ. The CDR3 extends over 16 amino acids. V dropped 4 bases and J dropped 5; count of bases not matched to a gene: 6. DNA for the CDR3: TGCGCCAGCAGCATAGGACTAGCGGGGGACAACAATGAGCAGTTCTTC. The encoded protein is CASSIGLAGDNNEQFF.

This chain uses TRBV10-1 with TRBJ2-1; 7 bases are shared with TRBD1. The germline V gene encodes CDR1 WNHNN and CDR2 SYGVQD (reference sequence). The ends lost 5 bases at V and 0 bases at J; junction bases unmatched: 4. The CDR3 contains 15 residues. CDR3 residues: CASSRDSSSYNEQFF. In DNA, the CDR3 is TGCGCCAGCAGTCGGGACAGCAGCTCCTACAATGAGCAGTTCTTC.

This clone was detected a few times. The rearrangement links TRBV11-2 to TRBJ2-7, with 8 nucleotides matching TRBD1. Trimming took 4 bases from V and 7 from J; bases not matched to a gene: 12. The CDR3 is 15 residues long. Germline lookup yields CDR1 SGHAT and CDR2 FQNNGV. In DNA, the CDR3 is TGTGCCAGCAGCTATTGGACAGGGCGGGAAGGAGAGCAGTACTTC. This sequence encodes CASSYWTGREGEQYF.

V and J are TRBV6-5 and TRBJ1-4, with 9 nucleotides matching TRBD1. J gave up 6 bases and V 10 bases, and 9 bases lay outside the gene matches. Germline CDR1 and CDR2: MNHEY and SVGAGI. This CDR3 spans 14 amino acids. The chain's CDR3 is CATLKGQGYEKLFF. CDR3 DNA sequence: TGTGCCACGCTAAAGGGACAGGGATATGAAAAACTGTTTTTT.